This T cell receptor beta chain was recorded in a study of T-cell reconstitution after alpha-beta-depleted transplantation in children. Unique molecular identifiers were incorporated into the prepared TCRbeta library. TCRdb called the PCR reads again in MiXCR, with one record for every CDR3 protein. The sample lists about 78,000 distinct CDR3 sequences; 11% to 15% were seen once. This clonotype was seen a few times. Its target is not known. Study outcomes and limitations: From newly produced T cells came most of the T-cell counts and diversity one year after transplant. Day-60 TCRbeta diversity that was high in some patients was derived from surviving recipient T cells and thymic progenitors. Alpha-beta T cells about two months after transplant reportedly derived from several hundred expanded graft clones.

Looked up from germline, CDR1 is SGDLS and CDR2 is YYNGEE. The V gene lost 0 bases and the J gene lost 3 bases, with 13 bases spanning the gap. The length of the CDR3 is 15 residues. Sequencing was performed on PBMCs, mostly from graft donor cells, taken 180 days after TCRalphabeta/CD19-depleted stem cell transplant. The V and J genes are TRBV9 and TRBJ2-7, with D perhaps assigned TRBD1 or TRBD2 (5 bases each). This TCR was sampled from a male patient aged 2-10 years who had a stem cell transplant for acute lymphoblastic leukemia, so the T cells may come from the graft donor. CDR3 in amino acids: CASSVDGGRGYEQYF. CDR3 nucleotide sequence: TGTGCCAGCAGCGTAGATGGGGGTCGGGGCTACGAGCAGTACTTC.